Detailed here is one TCR beta chain. Its antigen is not identified. This sample was taken from a study of a mutant IDH1 vaccine in newly diagnosed glioma. With 7 bases removed from V and 0 bases from J, the gap between germline ends came to 10 bases. The germline V gene has CDR1 MNHNY and CDR2 SVGAGI (reference sequence). The CDR3 runs 13 residues. The time point was: week 5, during vaccination. Alongside topical imiquimod, each dose of vaccine comprised 300 ug of mutant IDH1 20-mer peptide. Sequencing used immunoSEQ multiplex PCR; TCRdb keeps in-frame clones, though not all of them. The data contain over 50,000 clones, 85% to 90% of them seen just once; the ten biggest clones take up approximately 4.3%. General observations from the study: Altogether, 80% to 95% of patients exhibited vaccine-induced immune responses.

The chain carries TRBV6-6 and TRBJ2-7, with a possible D match to TRBD1 (7 bases). This TCR came from a woman aged 40 to 55 with glioma. Sequenced material: PBMCs, taken from a glioma patient whose treatment included an IDH1 peptide vaccine. CDR3 sequence (DNA): TGTGCCAGCAAGGAGGGGGCCTCCTACGAGCAGTACTTC. It codes for CASKEGASYEQYF.